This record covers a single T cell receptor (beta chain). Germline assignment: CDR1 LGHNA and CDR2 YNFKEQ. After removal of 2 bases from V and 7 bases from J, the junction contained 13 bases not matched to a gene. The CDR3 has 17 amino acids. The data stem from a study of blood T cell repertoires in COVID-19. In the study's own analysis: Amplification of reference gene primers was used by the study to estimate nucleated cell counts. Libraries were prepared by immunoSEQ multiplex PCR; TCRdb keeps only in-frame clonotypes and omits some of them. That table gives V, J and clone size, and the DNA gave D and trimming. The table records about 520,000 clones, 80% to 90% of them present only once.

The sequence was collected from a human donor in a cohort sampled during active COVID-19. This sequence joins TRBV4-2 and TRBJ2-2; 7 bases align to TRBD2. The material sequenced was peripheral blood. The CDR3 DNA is TGTGCCAGCAGCCAAACGGGCAGCGGGATAGAAGGCGGGGAGCTGTTTTTT. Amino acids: CASSQTGSGIEGGELFF.